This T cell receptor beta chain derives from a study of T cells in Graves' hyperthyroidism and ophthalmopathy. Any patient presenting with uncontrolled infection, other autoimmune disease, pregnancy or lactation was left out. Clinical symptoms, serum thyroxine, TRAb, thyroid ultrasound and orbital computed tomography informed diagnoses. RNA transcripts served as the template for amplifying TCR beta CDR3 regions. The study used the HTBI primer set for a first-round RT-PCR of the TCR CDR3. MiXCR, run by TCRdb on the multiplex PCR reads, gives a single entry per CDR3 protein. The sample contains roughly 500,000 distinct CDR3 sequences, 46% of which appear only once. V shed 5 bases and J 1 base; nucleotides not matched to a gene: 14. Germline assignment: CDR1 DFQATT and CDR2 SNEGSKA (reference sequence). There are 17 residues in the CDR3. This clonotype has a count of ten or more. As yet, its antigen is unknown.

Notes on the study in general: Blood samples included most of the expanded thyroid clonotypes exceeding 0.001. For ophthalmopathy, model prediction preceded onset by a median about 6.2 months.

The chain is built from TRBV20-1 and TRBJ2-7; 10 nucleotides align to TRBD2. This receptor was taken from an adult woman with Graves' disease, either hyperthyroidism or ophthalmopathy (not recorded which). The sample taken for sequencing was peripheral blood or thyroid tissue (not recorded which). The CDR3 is CSASGTSVFGGSYEQYF. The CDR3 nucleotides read TGCAGTGCTTCCGGGACTAGCGTCTTTGGAGGGTCCTACGAGCAGTACTTC.